Each of the 5 T cell receptor beta chains below was sequenced from the same sample in a study of blood T cell repertoires in COVID-19. Assay: immunoSEQ multiplex PCR; the TCRdb copy retains only in-frame clones and omits some. The sample gives some 370,000 clones, around 89% of which show up once; about 6.5% is in the top ten. The sequencing sample was made of peripheral blood. These receptors all stem from a man aged 18 to 35 with active or convalescent COVID-19.

The chain uses TRBV25-1 and TRBJ2-5; tentative D call: TRBD2 (6 bases). CDR1 is MGHDK, CDR2 SYGVNS, per germline. With 3 bases removed from V and 5 bases from J, the gap between germline ends came to 19 bases. This CDR3 is 16 amino acids long. CDR3 amino acids: CASSEGQLALRETQYF. CDR3 in DNA: TGTGCCAGCAGTGAGGGCCAACTAGCCCTTAGGGAGACCCAGTACTTC.

The chain links TRBV7-9 to TRBJ2-1; TRBD2 matches 7 bases. The CDR3 is 13 amino acids. Germline CDR1 reads SEHNR; CDR2 reads FQNEAQ (reference sequence). In DNA form, the CDR3 reads TGTGCTGCACCGGGACTATACTACAATGAGCAGTTCTTC. Its protein product is CAAPGLYYNEQFF.

This rearrangement joins TRBV28 to TRBJ1-6; D is perhaps TRBD1 (5 bases). The CDR3 runs to 14 residues. The V gene's germline CDR1 is MDHEN and CDR2 SYDVKM. Trimming removed 6 bases from V and 11 bases from J, with 17 bases in between. The CDR3 DNA reads as TGTGCCAGCAGCGGACAATACCTGGTGGCACCCCTCCACTTT. It encodes CASSGQYLVAPLHF.

The chain carries TRBV18 and TRBJ1-5, with a weak D call TRBD1 (5 bases). The germline gives CDR1 KGHSH, CDR2 LQKENI. V was pared by 2 bases and J by 1 base, with 9 bases between. This CDR3 is 15 amino acids long. CDR3 DNA sequence: TGTGCCAGCTCACCAGTAGGGGCAAGCAATCAGCCCCAGCATTTT. Amino acids: CASSPVGASNQPQHF.

J is TRBJ2-7 and V is TRBV24-1, with unresolved D. CDR1 and CDR2 (germline): KGHDR, SFDVKD. The length of the CDR3 is 13 residues. V was pared by 4 bases and J by 3 bases, with 9 bases between. CDR3 sequence (DNA): TGTGCCACCAGTGAGGGCAGTTACTACGAGCAGTACTTC. Its translation: CATSEGSYYEQYF.